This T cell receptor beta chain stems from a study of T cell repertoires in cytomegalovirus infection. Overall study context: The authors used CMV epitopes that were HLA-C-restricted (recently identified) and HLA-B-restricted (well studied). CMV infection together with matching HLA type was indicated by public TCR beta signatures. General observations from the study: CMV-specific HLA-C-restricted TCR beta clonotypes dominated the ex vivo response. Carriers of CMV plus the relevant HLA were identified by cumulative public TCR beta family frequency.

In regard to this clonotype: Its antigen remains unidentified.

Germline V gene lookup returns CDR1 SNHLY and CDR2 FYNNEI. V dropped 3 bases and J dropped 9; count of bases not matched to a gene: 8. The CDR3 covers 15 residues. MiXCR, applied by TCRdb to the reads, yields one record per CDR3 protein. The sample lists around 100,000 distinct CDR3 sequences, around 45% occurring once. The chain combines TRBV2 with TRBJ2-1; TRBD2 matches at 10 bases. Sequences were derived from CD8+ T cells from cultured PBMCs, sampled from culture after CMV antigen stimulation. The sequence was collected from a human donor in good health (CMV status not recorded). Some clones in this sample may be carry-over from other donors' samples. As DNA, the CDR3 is TGTGCCAGCAGTGACGTGGCTAGCGGGGGCGTTGAGCAGTTCTTC. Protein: CASSDVASGGVEQFF.